A single sample is the source of the 18 T cell receptor beta chains below, sequenced in a study of CD8 T cells in Susac syndrome. The RNA input was roughly 0.5 to 1 ug, and it was reverse transcribed with random hexamers. MiXCR, applied by TCRdb to the immunoSEQ multiplex PCR reads, yields one record per CDR3 protein. The data hold some 100,000 distinct CDR3 sequences, with roughly 95% observed a single time. The specimen sequenced was CD4+ T cells from PBMCs. The receptors were gathered from a human donor in good health.

DNA for the CDR3: TGTGCCAGCAGCTCCGACCGAGGACTAGTAAACGAGCAGTACTTC. Its translation: CASSSDRGLVNEQYF. This chain joins TRBV5-6 and TRBJ2-7, with 7 bases aligning to TRBD2. The CDR3 runs to 15 residues. V lost 3 bases to trimming and J lost 5 bases; unmatched junction nucleotides: 11. In germline, CDR1 is SGHDT, CDR2 YYEEEE. The full variable domain, in which reference TRBV5-6 and TRBJ2-7 provide the parts outside the CDR3, is DAGVTQSPTHLIKTRGQQVTLRCSPKSGHDTVSWYQQALGQGPQFIFQYYEEEERQRGNFPDRFSGHQFPNYSSELNVNALLLGDSALYLCASSSDRGLVNEQYFGPGTRLTVT.

This chain connects TRBV7-9 to TRBJ1-1; D remains ambiguous. V dropped 3 bases and J dropped 6 bases, with 11 bases sitting between them. Germline V gene lookup returns CDR1 SEHNR and CDR2 FQNEAQ (reference sequence). CDR3 length: 13 amino acids. CDR3 coding DNA: TGTGCCAGCAGCTTCGAGGGTGCGTCTGAAGCTTTCTTT. Its translation is CASSFEGASEAFF.

V gene TRBV18 combines with J gene TRBJ2-1; 8 nucleotides align to TRBD2. The V segment lost 3 bases and the J segment 6 bases; nucleotides outside the gene matches: 4. Germline V gene lookup returns CDR1 KGHSH and CDR2 LQKENI. This CDR3 is 14 amino acids long. CDR3 bases: TGTGCCAGCTCACCTAGCGGGGCACTCAATGAGCAGTTCTTC. It yields the protein CASSPSGALNEQFF.

The V gene is TRBV6-6, the J gene TRBJ2-4, with TRBD1 matching 8 bases. V trimming: 4 bases; J trimming: 5 bases; junction bases outside the gene matches: 7. The V gene's germline CDR1 is MNHNY and CDR2 SVGAGI (reference sequence). The CDR3 loop spans 15 amino acids. CDR3 sequence: CASSFVRQGQNIQYF. For the CDR3, the DNA is TGTGCCAGCAGTTTCGTAAGACAGGGGCAAAACATTCAGTACTTC.

The chain combines TRBV20-1 with TRBJ2-6, with D uncertain. Trimming removed 1 base at V and 0 bases at J, with 10 bases between. The length of the CDR3 is 16 residues. Looked up from germline, CDR1 is DFQATT and CDR2 is SNEGSKA (reference sequence). The CDR3 protein is CSARAGPASGANVLTF. The CDR3 DNA reads as TGCAGTGCTAGAGCCGGCCCTGCCTCTGGGGCCAACGTCCTGACTTTC.

The chain couples TRBV4-1 to TRBJ2-4; D not resolved. The CDR3 runs 16 residues. Trimming took off 1 base at V and 0 bases at J, with 10 bases between the two ends. Germline assignment: CDR1 MGHRA and CDR2 YSYEKL. The CDR3 reads CASSQAPSLAKNIQYF. The CDR3 region has the DNA TGCGCCAGCAGCCAAGCCCCCTCTCTAGCCAAAAACATTCAGTACTTC.

The J gene is TRBJ1-6, the V gene TRBV20-1, with 7 bases fitting TRBD1. Germline CDR1 and CDR2: DFQATT and SNEGSKA (reference sequence). V shed 6 bases and J 3 bases; nucleotides not matched to a gene: 5. The CDR3 length is 14 residues. The CDR3 protein is CSARGQYYNSPLHF. The CDR3 DNA follows: TGCAGTGCGAGGGGACAGTACTATAATTCACCCCTCCACTTT.

The chain couples TRBV15 to TRBJ2-4; D unresolved. The CDR3 has 16 residues. Germline V gives CDR1 LNHNV, CDR2 YYDKDF (reference sequence). V shed 0 bases and J shed 0 bases, with 9 bases lying between them. The CDR3 loop reads CATSREAQIAKNIQYF. The DNA of the CDR3 is TGTGCCACCAGCAGAGAAGCCCAGATAGCCAAAAACATTCAGTACTTC.

This CDR3 is CASNKDRGRGYTF. DNA of the CDR3: TGTGCCAGCAATAAGGACAGGGGGCGTGGCTACACCTTC. The chain has TRBV12-3 or TRBV12-4 and TRBJ1-2; 11 bases map to TRBD1. This CDR3 region has 13 residues. The ends lost 7 bases at V and 7 bases at J; junction bases unmatched: 5.

This chain connects TRBV20-1 to TRBJ2-7; 12 bases line up with TRBD2. Germline CDR1 is DFQATT and CDR2 is SNEGSKA (reference sequence). The CDR3 extends over 15 amino acids. With 4 bases clipped from V and 5 bases from J, the junction kept 9 bases outside the gene matches. The CDR3 sequence is CSAKNLAGGPNEQYF. The CDR3 bases are TGCAGTGCTAAAAACCTAGCGGGAGGGCCCAACGAGCAGTACTTC.

V gene TRBV6-2 or TRBV6-3 combines with J gene TRBJ1-2; 9 nucleotides match TRBD1. Germline-derived CDR1 and CDR2 are MNHEY and SVGEGT. Trimming at V came to 2 bases and at J to 4 bases, leaving 5 bases not matched to a gene. CDR3 length: 15 amino acids. The CDR3 loop reads CASSYVGQGSYGYTF. In DNA form, the CDR3 reads TGTGCCAGCAGTTACGTCGGACAGGGGTCCTATGGCTACACCTTC.

This clonotype was counted a single time. V is TRBV4-2 and J is TRBJ2-6, with a weak D call TRBD2 (5 bases). Germline V gene lookup returns CDR1 LGHNA and CDR2 YNFKEQ. Trimming cost V 1 base and J 2 bases, with 24 bases left between them. This CDR3 region has 21 residues. CDR3 loop: CASSQVRGLSLSGTGANVLTF. The DNA for the CDR3 is TGTGCCAGCAGCCAAGTTCGGGGTTTGAGTCTGTCGGGGACTGGGGCCAACGTCCTGACTTTC.

The chain carries TRBV7-2 and TRBJ2-1, with 7 bases identical to TRBD2. Trimming at V came to 1 base and at J to 5 bases, leaving 5 bases not matched to a gene. Germline V lookup: CDR1 SGHTA, CDR2 FQGNSA. CDR3 length equals 15 residues. CDR3 in DNA: TGTGCCAGCAGCTTAGGCGGGAGTAACAACAATGAGCAGTTCTTC. This codes for CASSLGGSNNNEQFF.

The sample holds one count of this clonotype. The chain links TRBV5-1 to TRBJ1-4, with 7 bases lining up with TRBD1. The V gene's germline CDR1 is SGHRS and CDR2 YFSETQ. This CDR3 contains 15 residues. V lost 0 bases and J lost 5; bases outside the gene matches: 4. CDR3 protein: CASSLGQGRNEKLFF. CDR3 sequence (DNA): TGCGCCAGCAGCTTGGGACAGGGAAGAAATGAAAAACTGTTTTTT. Full variable domain (missing parts from reference TRBV5-1 and TRBJ1-4): KAGVTQTPRYLIKTRGQQVTLSCSPISGHRSVSWYQQTPGQGLQFLFEYFSETQRNKGNFPGRFSGRQFSNSRSEMNVSTLELGDSALYLCASSLGQGRNEKLFFGSGTQLSVL.

This chain joins TRBV20-1 and TRBJ2-3, with D uncertain. Trimming pared 5 bases from V and 0 bases from J, leaving 9 bases between. This CDR3 contains 13 residues. The germline gives CDR1 DFQATT, CDR2 SNEGSKA (reference sequence). The CDR3 loop reads CSASLVSTDTQYF. Written as DNA, the CDR3 is TGCAGTGCTTCCCTGGTGAGCACAGATACGCAGTATTTT.

The gene calls are TRBV12-3 or TRBV12-4 and TRBJ1-1, with TRBD1 as a possible D gene (5 bases). The length of the CDR3 is 15 residues. V dropped 7 bases and J dropped 0 bases, with 15 bases sitting between them. The CDR3 DNA sequence: TGTGCCAGCACCCGCCTTAGACAGTTGAACACTGAAGCTTTCTTT. Translated, it gives CASTRLRQLNTEAFF.

The chain employs TRBV28 and TRBJ2-3; no firm D call. V was pared by 6 bases and J by 4 bases, with 8 bases between. This CDR3 has 12 residues. Germline CDR1 MDHEN, CDR2 SYDVKM. CDR3 DNA: TGTGCCAGCAGCCCCCTCCCAGATACGCAGTATTTT. Encoded protein: CASSPLPDTQYF.

V and J are TRBV7-6 and TRBJ2-1; D uncertain. The length of the CDR3 is 12 residues. V dropped 6 bases and J dropped 5 bases, with 8 bases sitting between them. Germline CDR1 is SGHVS and CDR2 is FNYEAQ. CDR3 protein: CASRNFNNEQFF. CDR3 DNA sequence: TGTGCCAGCAGGAACTTTAACAATGAGCAGTTCTTC.